This note documents a single TCR beta chain sequence. V was trimmed by 0 bases and J by 1 base, leaving 15 bases between them. Germline loops: CDR1 SSHAT, CDR2 FNYEAQ (reference sequence). CDR3 length: 18 amino acids. This specimen comes from a study of blood T cell repertoires in COVID-19. Study-wide context: Donors in the United States, Italy and Spain gave samples during acute or convalescent COVID-19.

As originally analysed: Nucleated cell number was recorded as an estimate derived from reference gene primer amplification. The repertoire was sequenced with immunoSEQ multiplex PCR; TCRdb's copy has only in-frame clones and lacks some. V and J calls and clone size are given by that table; D and trimming were obtained from the DNA. This sample yields about 240,000 clones, of which roughly nine tenths are seen a single time; roughly 7% belongs to the top ten. Sample: peripheral blood. This sequence originates from a man in his 60s who had recovered from COVID-19. The chain couples TRBV7-7 to TRBJ2-2; a weak D match, TRBD1 (6 bases). The CDR3 region is CASSLALLGAMNTGELFF. For the CDR3, the DNA is TGTGCCAGCAGCTTAGCGCTCCTGGGGGCCATGAACACCGGGGAGCTGTTTTTT.